This TCR beta chain was retrieved from a study of blood T cell repertoires in COVID-19. On the study more broadly: The United States, Italy and Spain supplied acute and convalescent COVID-19 samples. Nucleic acid was either cDNA or gDNA, and it came from T cells, B-cell-depleted T cells, or PBMCs.

Germline V lookup: CDR1 SGHTA, CDR2 FQGNSA. The CDR3 is 15 residues long. With 5 bases clipped from V and 5 bases from J, the junction kept 7 bases outside the gene matches. How the authors handled the data: Using reference gene primer amplification, nucleated cell counts were estimated. Assay: immunoSEQ multiplex PCR; the TCRdb copy retains only in-frame clones and omits some. From that table come the V and J calls and clone size; the DNA was used to work out D and trimming. The sample lists more than 300,000 clones, around 90% occurring once. One Seattle source followed patients from active infection through their disease course.

The chain employs TRBV7-2 and TRBJ2-1; 9 bases agree with TRBD2. Sequencing was done on a sample of peripheral blood. The TCR was taken from a woman in her thirties or forties with COVID-19, enrolled during active disease. The CDR3 DNA is TGTGCCAGCAGCGACTACGGGACTAGCAACAATGAGCAGTTCTTC. As protein: CASSDYGTSNNEQFF.